This T cell receptor beta chain came from a study of shared clonotypes between healthy human individuals. Germline V gives CDR1 SGHKS, CDR2 YYEKEE (reference sequence). V was clipped by 5 bases and J by 3 bases; unmatched bases: 12. This CDR3 is 18 amino acids long. Libraries were prepared by immunoSEQ multiplex PCR; TCRdb keeps only in-frame clonotypes and omits some of them. Among about 980,000 clones listed, approximately 76% were seen once. As to this clone: Its antigen is not identified.

Study observations and caveats: Sharing across four donors was highest in naive CD4 (around 5%) and lowest in memory CD8 (0.4%).

The J gene is TRBJ1-3, the V gene TRBV5-5, with TRBD1 matching 12 bases. The TCR sequence derives from a man aged 18-30 years in good health. Sequencing was done on a sample of memory CD4+ T cells sorted from blood. The subset: CD45RA-negative fraction. The CDR3 is CASSLYGTGGAFGNTIYF. DNA for the CDR3: TGTGCCAGCAGTTTGTACGGGACAGGGGGCGCGTTTGGAAACACCATATATTTT. The variable domain in full, with the rest retrieved from reference TRBV5-5 and TRBJ1-3, is DAGVTQSPTHLIKTRGQQVTLRCSPISGHKSVSWYQQVLGQGPQFIFQYYEKEERGRGNFPDRFSARQFPNYSSELNVNALLLGDSALYLCASSLYGTGGAFGNTIYFGEGSWLTVV.